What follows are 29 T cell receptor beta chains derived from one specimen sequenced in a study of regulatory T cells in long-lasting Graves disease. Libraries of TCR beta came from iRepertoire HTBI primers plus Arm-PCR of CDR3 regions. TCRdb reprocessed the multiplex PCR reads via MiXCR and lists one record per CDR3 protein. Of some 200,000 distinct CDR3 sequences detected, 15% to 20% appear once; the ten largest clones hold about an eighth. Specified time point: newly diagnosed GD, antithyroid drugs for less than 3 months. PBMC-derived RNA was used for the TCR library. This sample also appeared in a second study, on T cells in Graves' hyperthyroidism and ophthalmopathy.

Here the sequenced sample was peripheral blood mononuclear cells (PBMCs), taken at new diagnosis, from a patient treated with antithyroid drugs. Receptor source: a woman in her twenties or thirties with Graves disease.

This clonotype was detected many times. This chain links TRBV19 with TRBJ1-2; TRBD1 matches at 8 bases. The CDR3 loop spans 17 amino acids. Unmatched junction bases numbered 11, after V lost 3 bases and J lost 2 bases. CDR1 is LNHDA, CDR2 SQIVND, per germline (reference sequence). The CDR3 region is CASSIVGTGVKNYGYTF. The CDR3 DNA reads TGTGCCAGTAGTATCGTCGGGACAGGCGTGAAGAACTATGGCTACACCTTC.

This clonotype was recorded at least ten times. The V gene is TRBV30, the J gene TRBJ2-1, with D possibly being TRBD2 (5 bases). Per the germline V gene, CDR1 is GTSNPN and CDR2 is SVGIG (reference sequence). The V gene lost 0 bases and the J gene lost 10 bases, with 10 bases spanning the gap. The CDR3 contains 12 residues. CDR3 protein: CAWSVLDSEQFF. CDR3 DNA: TGTGCCTGGAGTGTTTTGGACTCCGAGCAGTTCTTC.

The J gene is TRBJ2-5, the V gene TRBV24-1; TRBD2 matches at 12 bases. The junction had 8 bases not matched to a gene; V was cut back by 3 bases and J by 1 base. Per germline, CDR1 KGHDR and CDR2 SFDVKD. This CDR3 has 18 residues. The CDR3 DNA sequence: TGTGCCACCAGTGATGGGAATCTAGCGGGAGGGACCCAAGAGACCCAGTACTTC. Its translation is CATSDGNLAGGTQETQYF.

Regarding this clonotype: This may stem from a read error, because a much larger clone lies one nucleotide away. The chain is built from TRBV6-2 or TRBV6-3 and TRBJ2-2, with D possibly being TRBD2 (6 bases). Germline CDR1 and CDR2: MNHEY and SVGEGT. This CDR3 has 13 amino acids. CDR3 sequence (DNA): TGTGCCAGCATTAGGTCCGCCACCGGGGGGCTGTTTTTT. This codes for CASIRSATGGLFF.

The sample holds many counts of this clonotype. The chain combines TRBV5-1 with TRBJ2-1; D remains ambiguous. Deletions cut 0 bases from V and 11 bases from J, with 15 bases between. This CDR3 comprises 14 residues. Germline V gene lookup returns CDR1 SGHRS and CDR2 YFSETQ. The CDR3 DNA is TGCGCCAGCAGCTTGGGGCTCCGGGTGGAGCAGCAGTTCTTC. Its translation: CASSLGLRVEQQFF. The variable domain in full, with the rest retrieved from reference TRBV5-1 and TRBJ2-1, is KAGVTQTPRYLIKTRGQQVTLSCSPISGHRSVSWYQQTPGQGLQFLFEYFSETQRNKGNFPGRFSGRQFSNSRSEMNVSTLELGDSALYLCASSLGLRVEQQFFGPGTRLTVL.

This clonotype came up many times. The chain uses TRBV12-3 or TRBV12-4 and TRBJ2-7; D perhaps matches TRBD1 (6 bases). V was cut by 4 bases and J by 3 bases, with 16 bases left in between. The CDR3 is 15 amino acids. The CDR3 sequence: CASSSLRGTLYEQYF. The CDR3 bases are TGTGCCAGCAGTTCATTAAGGGGGACACTCTACGAGCAGTACTTC.

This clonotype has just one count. In DNA, the CDR3 is TGTGCCTGGAGCGCCCAGGGGGGCGAGACCCAGTACTTC. Its protein product is CAWSAQGGETQYF. The chain combines TRBV30 with TRBJ2-5, with a possible D match to TRBD1 (7 bases). V gave up 3 bases and J gave up 5 bases, with 13 bases separating them. The length of the CDR3 is 13 residues. Germline V gives CDR1 GTSNPN, CDR2 SVGIG (reference sequence).

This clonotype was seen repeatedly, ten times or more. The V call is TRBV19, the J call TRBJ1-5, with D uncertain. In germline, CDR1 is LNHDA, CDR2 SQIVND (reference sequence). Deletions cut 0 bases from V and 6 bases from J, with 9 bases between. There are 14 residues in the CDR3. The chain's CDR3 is CASSIDGRSQPQHF. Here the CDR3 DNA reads TGTGCCAGTAGTATAGACGGCAGGTCTCAGCCCCAGCATTTT.

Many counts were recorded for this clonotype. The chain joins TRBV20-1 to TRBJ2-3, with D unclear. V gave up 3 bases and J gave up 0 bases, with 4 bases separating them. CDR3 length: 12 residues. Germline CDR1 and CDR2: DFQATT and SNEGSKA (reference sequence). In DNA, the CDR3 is TGCAGTGCTAGGACTAGCACAGATACGCAGTATTTT. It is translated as CSARTSTDTQYF.

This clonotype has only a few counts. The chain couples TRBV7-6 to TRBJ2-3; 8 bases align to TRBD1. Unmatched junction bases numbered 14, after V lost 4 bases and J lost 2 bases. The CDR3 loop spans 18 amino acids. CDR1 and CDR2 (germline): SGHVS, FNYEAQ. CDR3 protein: CASSSSMDRAFATDTQYF. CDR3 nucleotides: TGTGCCAGCAGCTCGTCGATGGACAGGGCGTTCGCCACAGATACGCAGTATTTT.

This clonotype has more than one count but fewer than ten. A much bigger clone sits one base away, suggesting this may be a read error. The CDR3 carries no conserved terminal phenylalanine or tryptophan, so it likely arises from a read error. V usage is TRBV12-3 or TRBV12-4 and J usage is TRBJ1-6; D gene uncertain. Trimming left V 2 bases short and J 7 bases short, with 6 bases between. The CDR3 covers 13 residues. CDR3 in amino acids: CASSLMWNSPLHL. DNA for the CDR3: TGTGCCAGCAGTTTAATGTGGAATTCACCCCTCCACCTT.

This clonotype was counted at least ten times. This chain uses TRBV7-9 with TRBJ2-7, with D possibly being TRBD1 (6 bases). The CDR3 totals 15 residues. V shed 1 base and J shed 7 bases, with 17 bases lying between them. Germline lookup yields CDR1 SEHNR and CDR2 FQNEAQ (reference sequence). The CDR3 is CASSLVVGHPREQYF. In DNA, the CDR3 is TGTGCCAGCAGCTTAGTAGTGGGACATCCTCGGGAGCAGTACTTC.

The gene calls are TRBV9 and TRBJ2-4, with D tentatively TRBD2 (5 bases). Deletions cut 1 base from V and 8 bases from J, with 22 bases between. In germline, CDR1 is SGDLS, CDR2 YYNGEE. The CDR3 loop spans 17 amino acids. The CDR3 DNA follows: TGTGCCAGCAGCGTACGATCAGACGGGGTCGGGTTGGACATTCAGTACTTC. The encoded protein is CASSVRSDGVGLDIQYF.

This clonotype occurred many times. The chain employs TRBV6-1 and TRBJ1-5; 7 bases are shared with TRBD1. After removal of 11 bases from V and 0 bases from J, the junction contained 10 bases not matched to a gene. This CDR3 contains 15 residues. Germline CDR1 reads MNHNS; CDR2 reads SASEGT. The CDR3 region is CAVQGEPYSNQPQHF. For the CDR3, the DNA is TGTGCCGTGCAGGGGGAGCCTTATAGCAATCAGCCCCAGCATTTT.

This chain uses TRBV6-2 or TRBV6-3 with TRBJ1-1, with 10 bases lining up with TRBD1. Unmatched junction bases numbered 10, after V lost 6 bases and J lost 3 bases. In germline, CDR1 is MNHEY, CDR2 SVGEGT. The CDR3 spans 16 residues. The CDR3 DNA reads TGTGCCAGCAGCTTGGGGGGACAGGGGAAGGACACTGAAGCTTTCTTT. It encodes CASSLGGQGKDTEAFF.

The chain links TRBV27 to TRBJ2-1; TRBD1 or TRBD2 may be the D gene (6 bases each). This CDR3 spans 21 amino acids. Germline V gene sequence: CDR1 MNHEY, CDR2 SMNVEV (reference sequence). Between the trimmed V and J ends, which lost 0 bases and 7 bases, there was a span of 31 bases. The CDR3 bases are TGTGCCAGCAGTTTATCTAGGGGGGCAGGGTGGATAACAGGTAGAAAAAATGAGCAGTTCTTC. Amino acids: CASSLSRGAGWITGRKNEQFF.

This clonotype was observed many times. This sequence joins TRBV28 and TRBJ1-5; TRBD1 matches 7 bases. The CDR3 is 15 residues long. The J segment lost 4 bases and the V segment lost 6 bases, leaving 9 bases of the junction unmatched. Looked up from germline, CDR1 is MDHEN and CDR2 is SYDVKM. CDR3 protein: CASRSDRVTNQPQHF. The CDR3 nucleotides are TGTGCCAGCAGATCTGACAGGGTGACTAATCAGCCCCAGCATTTT.

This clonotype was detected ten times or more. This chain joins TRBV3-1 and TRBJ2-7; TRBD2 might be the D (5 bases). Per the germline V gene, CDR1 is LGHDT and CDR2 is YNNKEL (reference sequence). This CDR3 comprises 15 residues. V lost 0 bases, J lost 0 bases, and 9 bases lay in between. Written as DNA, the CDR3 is TGTGCCAGCAGCCAAGATATACTAGACTCCTACGAGCAGTACTTC. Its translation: CASSQDILDSYEQYF.

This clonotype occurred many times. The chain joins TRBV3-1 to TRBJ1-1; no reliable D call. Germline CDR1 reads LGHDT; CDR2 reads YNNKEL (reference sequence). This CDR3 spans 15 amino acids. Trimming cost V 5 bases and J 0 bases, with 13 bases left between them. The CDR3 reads CASSFGISLNTEAFF. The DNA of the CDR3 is TGTGCCAGCAGCTTCGGGATTTCTTTGAACACTGAAGCTTTCTTT.

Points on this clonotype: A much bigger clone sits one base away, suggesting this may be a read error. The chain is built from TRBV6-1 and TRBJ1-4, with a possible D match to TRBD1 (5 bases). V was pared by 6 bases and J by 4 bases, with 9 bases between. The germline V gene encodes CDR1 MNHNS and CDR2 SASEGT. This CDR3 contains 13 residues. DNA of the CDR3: TGTGCCAGCAGACATCAGGGTAATGAAAAACTGTTTTTT. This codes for CASRHQGNEKLFF.

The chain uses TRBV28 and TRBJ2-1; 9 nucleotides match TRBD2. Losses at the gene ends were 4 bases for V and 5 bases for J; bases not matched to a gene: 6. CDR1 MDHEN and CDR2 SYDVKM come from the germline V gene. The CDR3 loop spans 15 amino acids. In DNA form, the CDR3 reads TGTGCCAGCAGTTGGGTTAGCGGGAGTGACAATGAGCAGTTCTTC. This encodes CASSWVSGSDNEQFF.

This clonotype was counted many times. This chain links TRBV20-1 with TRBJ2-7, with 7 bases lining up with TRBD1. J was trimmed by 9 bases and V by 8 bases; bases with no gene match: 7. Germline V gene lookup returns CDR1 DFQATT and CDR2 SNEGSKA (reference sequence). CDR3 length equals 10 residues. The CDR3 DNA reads TGCAGTTATTCGGCAGGGGGGCAGTACTTC. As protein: CSYSAGGQYF.

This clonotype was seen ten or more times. CDR3 amino acids: CAWEANRLAGLSSYNEQFF. The CDR3 DNA sequence: TGTGCCTGGGAAGCGAATCGGTTGGCGGGACTGAGCTCCTACAATGAGCAGTTCTTC. J is TRBJ2-1 and V is TRBV30, with a weak D call TRBD2 (6 bases). CDR1 is GTSNPN, CDR2 SVGIG, per germline (reference sequence). The CDR3 covers 19 residues. The V end was cut by 5 bases, the J end by 0 bases, with 26 bases between.

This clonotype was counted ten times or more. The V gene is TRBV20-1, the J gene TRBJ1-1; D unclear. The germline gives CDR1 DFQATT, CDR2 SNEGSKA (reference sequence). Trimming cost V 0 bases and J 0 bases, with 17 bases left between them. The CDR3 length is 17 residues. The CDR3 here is CSARDRSLAKLNTEAFF. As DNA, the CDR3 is TGCAGTGCTAGAGATAGGAGCCTGGCTAAATTGAACACTGAAGCTTTCTTT.

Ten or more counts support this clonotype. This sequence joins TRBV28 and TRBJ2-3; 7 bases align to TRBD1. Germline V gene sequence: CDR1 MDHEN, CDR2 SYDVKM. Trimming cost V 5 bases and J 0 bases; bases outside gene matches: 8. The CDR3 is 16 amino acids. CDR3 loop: CASSQPGQPSTDTQYF. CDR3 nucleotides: TGTGCCAGCAGTCAACCGGGACAGCCTAGCACAGATACGCAGTATTTT. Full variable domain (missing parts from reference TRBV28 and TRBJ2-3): DVKVTQSSRYLVKRTGEKVFLECVQDMDHENMFWYRQDPGLGLRLIYFSYDVKMKEKGDIPEGYSVSREKKERFSLILESASTNQTSMYLCASSQPGQPSTDTQYFGPGTRLTVL.

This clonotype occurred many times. CDR3 protein: CASSGSGLAAYNTGELFF. CDR3 bases: TGTGCCAGCAGCGGAAGTGGTCTGGCAGCTTATAACACCGGGGAGCTGTTTTTT. The V call is TRBV9, the J call TRBJ2-2; D is uncertain. The germline V and J ends were trimmed by 3 bases and 2 bases, with 20 bases remaining between them. The V gene's germline CDR1 is SGDLS and CDR2 YYNGEE. This CDR3 is built from 18 residues.

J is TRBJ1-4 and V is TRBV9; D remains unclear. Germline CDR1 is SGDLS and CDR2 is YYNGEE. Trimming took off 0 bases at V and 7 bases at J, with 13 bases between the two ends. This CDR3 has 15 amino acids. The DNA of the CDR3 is TGTGCCAGCAGCGTAGGACAACGGGGTCGTGAAAAACTGTTTTTT. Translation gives CASSVGQRGREKLFF. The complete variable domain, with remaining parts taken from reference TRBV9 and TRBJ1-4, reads DSGVTQTPKHLITATGQRVTLRCSPRSGDLSVYWYQQSLDQGLQFLIQYYNGEERAKGNILERFSAQQFPDLHSELNLSSLELGDSALYFCASSVGQRGREKLFFGSGTQLSVL.

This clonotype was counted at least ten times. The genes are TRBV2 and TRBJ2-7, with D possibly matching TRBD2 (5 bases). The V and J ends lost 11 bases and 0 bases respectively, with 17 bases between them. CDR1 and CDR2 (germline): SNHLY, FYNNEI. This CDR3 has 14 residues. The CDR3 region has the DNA TGTGCCTCACCTAGCCCGGGTAGCTCCTACGAGCAGTACTTC. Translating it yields CASPSPGSSYEQYF.

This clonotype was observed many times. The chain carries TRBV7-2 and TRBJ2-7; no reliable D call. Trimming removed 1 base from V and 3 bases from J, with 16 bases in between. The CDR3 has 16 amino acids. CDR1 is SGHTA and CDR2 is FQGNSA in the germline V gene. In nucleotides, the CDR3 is TGTGCCAGCAGCTTAGGGTTTTCCCTCGGCGGCTACGAGCAGTACTTC. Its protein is CASSLGFSLGGYEQYF.